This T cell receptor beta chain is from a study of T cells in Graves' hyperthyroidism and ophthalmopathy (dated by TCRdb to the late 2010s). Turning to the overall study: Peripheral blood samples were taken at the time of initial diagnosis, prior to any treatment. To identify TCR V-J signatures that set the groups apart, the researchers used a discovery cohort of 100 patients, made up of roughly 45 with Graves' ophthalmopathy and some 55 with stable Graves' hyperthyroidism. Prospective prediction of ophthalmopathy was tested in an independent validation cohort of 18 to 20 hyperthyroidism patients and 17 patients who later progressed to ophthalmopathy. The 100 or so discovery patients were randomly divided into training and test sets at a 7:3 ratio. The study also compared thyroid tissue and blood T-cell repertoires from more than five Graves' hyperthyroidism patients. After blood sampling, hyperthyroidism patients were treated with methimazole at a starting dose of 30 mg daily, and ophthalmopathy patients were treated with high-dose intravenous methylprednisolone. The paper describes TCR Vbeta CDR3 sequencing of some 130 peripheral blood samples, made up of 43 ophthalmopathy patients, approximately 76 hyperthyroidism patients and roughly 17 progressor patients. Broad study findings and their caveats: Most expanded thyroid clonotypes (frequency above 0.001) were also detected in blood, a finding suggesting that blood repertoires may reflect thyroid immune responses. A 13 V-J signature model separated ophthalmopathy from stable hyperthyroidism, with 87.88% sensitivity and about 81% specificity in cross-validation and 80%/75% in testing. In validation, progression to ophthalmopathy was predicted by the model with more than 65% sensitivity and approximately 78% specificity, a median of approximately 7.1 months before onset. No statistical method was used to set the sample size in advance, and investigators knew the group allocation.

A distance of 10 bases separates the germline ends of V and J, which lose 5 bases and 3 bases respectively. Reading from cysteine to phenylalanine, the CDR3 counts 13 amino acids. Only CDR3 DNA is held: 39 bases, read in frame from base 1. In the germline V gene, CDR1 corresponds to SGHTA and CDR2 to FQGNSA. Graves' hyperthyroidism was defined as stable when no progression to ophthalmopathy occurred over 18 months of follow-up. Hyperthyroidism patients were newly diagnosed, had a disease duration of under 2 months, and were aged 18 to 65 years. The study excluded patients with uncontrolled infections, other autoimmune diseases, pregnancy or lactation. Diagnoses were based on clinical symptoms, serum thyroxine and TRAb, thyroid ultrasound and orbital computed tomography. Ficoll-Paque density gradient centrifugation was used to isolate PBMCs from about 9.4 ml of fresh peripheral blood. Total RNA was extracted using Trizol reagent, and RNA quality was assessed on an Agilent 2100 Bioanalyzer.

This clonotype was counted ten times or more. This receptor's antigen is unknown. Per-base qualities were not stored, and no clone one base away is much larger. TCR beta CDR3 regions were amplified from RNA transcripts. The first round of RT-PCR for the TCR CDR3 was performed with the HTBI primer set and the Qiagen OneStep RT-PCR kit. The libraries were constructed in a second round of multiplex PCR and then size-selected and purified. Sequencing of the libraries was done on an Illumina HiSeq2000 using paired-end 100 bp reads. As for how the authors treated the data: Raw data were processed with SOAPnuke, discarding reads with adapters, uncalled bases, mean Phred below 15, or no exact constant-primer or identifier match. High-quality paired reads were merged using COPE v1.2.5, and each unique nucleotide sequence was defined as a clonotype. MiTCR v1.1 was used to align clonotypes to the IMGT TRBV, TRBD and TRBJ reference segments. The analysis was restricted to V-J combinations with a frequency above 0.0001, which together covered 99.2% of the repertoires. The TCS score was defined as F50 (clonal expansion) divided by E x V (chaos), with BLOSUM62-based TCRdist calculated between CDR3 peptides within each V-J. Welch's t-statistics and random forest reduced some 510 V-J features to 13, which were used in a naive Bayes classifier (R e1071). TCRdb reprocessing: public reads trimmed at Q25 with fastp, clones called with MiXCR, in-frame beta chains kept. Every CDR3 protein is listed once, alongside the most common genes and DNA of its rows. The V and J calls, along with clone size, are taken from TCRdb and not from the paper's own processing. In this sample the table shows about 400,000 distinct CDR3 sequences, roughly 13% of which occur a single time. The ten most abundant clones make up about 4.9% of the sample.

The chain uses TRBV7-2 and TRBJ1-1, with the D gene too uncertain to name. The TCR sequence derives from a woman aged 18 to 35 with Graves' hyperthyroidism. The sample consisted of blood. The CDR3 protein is CASSPDGDTEAFF. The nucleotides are TGTGCCAGCAGCCCAGACGGTGACACTGAAGCTTTCTTT.